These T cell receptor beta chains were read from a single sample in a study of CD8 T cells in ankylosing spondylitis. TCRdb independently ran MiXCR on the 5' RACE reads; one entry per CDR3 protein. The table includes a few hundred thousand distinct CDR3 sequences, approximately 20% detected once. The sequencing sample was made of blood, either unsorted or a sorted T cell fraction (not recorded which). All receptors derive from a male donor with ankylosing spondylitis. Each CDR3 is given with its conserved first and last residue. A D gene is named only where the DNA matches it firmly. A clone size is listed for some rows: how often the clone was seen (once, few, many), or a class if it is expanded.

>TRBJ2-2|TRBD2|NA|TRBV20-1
CSARDLSGRAHTGELFF
TGCAGTGCTAGAGATTTAAGCGGGAGGGCCCACACCGGGGAGCTGTTTTTT
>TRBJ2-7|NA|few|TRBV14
CASSQDLGFYEQYF
TGTGCCAGCAGCCAAGATCTTGGGTTCTACGAGCAGTACTTC
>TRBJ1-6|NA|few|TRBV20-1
CSASPLRQTSSPLHF
TGCAGTGCTAGCCCCCTGCGGCAGACTTCTTCACCCCTCCACTTT
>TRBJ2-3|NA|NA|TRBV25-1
CASSEWRGTDTQYF
TGTGCCAGCAGTGAATGGCGAGGCACAGATACGCAGTATTTT
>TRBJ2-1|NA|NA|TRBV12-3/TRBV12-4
CASSLVGGPQYNEQFF
TGTGCCAGCAGTTTGGTGGGGGGGCCGCAATACAATGAGCAGTTCTTC
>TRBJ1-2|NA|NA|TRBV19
CATTNTANYGYTF
TGTGCCACCACAAACACAGCTAACTATGGCTACACCTTC
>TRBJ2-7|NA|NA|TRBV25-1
CASSAGNEQYF
TGTGCCAGCAGTGCAGGAAACGAGCAGTACTTC
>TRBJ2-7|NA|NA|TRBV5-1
CASSLWDTSYEQYF
TGCGCCAGCAGCTTGTGGGACACTTCCTACGAGCAGTACTTC
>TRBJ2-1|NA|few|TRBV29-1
CSVPGGTSSYNEQFF
TGCAGCGTTCCCGGGGGAACTAGCTCCTACAATGAGCAGTTCTTC
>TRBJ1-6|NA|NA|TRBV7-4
CASSLETPANRRSSYNSPLHF
TGTGCCAGCAGCTTAGAAACCCCAGCGAACAGGCGGAGCTCCTATAATTCACCCCTCCACTTT
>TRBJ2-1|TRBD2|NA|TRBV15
CATSSTSGSYNEQFF
TGTGCCACCAGCTCAACTAGCGGGAGTTACAATGAGCAGTTCTTC
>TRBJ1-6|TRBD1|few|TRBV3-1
CASSHSGQVNSPLHF
TGTGCCAGCAGCCACTCGGGACAGGTTAATTCACCCCTCCACTTT
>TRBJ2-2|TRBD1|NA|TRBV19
CASTWDSKLTGELFF
TGTGCCAGTACCTGGGACAGCAAACTCACCGGGGAGCTGTTTTTT
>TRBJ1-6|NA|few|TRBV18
CASSPLDGESSPLHF
TGTGCCAGCTCACCCCTCGACGGCGAGAGTTCACCCCTCCACTTT
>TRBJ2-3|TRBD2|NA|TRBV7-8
CASSLVLAGATDTQYF
TGTGCCAGCAGCTTAGTACTAGCGGGGGCCACAGATACGCAGTATTTT
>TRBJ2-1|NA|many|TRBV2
CASSDLERISNEQFF
TGTGCCAGCAGTGATCTAGAAAGGATTTCCAATGAGCAGTTCTTC
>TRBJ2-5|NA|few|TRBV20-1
CSAESGVAETQYF
TGCAGTGCCGAATCGGGAGTGGCGGAGACCCAGTACTTC
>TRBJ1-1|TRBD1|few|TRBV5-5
CASSWWTGVNTEAFF
TGTGCCAGCAGCTGGTGGACAGGGGTGAACACTGAAGCTTTCTTT
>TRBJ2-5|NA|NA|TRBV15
CATSRDGVFRETQYF
TGTGCCACCAGCAGAGACGGTGTGTTCCGGGAGACCCAGTACTTC
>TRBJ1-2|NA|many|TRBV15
CATRGPGAGYGYTF
TGTGCCACCAGAGGACCGGGGGCTGGATATGGCTACACCTTC
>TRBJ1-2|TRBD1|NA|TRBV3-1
CASINRGWSYGYTF
TGTGCCAGCATCAACAGGGGTTGGAGCTATGGCTACACCTTC
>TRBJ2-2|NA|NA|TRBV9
CASSVVEGANTGELFF
TGTGCCAGCAGCGTAGTTGAGGGGGCGAACACCGGGGAGCTGTTTTTT
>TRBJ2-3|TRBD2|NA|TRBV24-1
CATSDSERERTDTQYF
TGTGCCACCAGTGATTCAGAGCGGGAGAGGACAGATACGCAGTATTTT
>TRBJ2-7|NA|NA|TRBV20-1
CSAPLVGSSYEQYF
TGCAGTGCCCCTCTTGTTGGGAGCTCCTACGAGCAGTACTTC
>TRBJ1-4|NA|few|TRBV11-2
CASSSVSGLTENEKLFF
TGTGCCAGCAGCTCAGTATCCGGCCTGACCGAGAATGAAAAACTGTTTTTT
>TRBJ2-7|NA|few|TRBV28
CASSPTLYEQYF
TGTGCCAGCAGTCCTACGCTTTACGAGCAGTACTTC